This entry concerns a single T cell receptor beta chain. The clone's antigen remains unknown. Per-base qualities were not stored, and no clone one base away is much larger. The CDR3 regions of human TCRbeta chains were analyzed by immunosequencing. The authors' pipeline ran thus. TCRs in the repertoires were matched against a reference library of SARS-CoV-2-specific TCRs that had been generated with the MIRA antigen-specificity platform. Breadth was defined as the fraction of unique TCRs that were SARS-CoV-2-associated, and depth was defined as the fraction of total T cells that were SARS-CoV-2-associated. Using the MIRA data, each spike-specific TCR was assigned both to the spike region to which the TCR was reactive and to a CD4 or CD8 class. Log10-transformed breadth and depth values were compared by one-way ANOVA with Sidak's multiple comparisons tests. Not all clones reach the TCRdb copy of this immuneACCESS table, which keeps in-frame sequences only. Checked studies attribute under half of the gap to unresolved V genes and leave the rest unexplained. V and J calls and clone size come straight from that table; D and trimming were deduced from the DNA. In all, the sample holds approximately 100,000 clones, and around nine tenths of those were seen once. The ten largest clones represent less than 3.5% of the sample.

The data were taken from a study of T cell responses to AZD1222 COVID-19 vaccine (dated by TCRdb to the early 2020s). For the wider study: A total of 233 trial participants underwent TCR sequencing, of whom around 200 received two doses of AZD1222 and 26 received two doses of the MenACWY control vaccine. Trial participants were enrolled into age subgroups of 18-55, 56-69 and 70-plus years, which contained roughly 150, 30 and 60 TCR-sequenced participants, respectively.

V ends up 1 base short and J 2 bases short, with an unmatched junction base count of 8. According to the germline V gene, CDR1 reads SGHTA and CDR2 reads FQGNSA. The CDR3 has 16 amino acids, counting the end cysteine and phenylalanine. Only CDR3 DNA remains: 48 bases, in frame from the first base. The time point label here, explained by the study, means: baseline before first vaccination. What the treatment or condition label conveys for this sample: meningococcal conjugate vaccine given as trial control. Samples from vaccinated people were obtained from the UK trials COV001 and COV002, which included a single-blind randomized controlled phase 2/3 trial of AZD1222 (ChAdOx1 nCoV-19) in healthy adults. Trial participant PBMC samples were collected at day 0 and day 28 after the second dose for TCRbeta chain sequencing. The paper as a whole reports these results and caveats: The 56-69-year group was small, and its depth increase did not reach significance, likely because of low power. No day 14 peak-response samples were available, so repertoires were characterized only after the peak T cell response. CD4 TCRs associated with the vaccine covered the entire spike protein, and the dominant responses were in regions 160-218 and 743-854. Reportedly, almost half of the unique spike-specific TCRs recognized epitopes lying outside the regions that are mutated in the B.1.351 and B.1.1.7 variants. Only 5 to 7 AZD1222 recipients were SARS-CoV-2 seropositive at baseline, limiting conclusions about previously exposed vaccinees. After two AZD1222 doses, both the breadth and the depth of spike-specific TCRs were significantly higher than at day 0 and than in MenACWY recipients. Participants were mostly white British and included more females than males, and it was suggested by the authors that clonal diversity may have been underestimated.

Here the chain combines TRBV7-2 and TRBJ2-7; 7 bases in between match TRBD1. The sample here was peripheral blood, taken on day 0 of MenACWY control vaccination. The sequence was collected from an adult in good health. The CDR3 protein is CASSLGLRQGAYEQYF. The sequenced DNA: TGTGCCAGCAGCTTAGGGCTAAGACAGGGCGCCTACGAGCAGTACTTC.